The clone carrying this T cell receptor (beta chain) was observed many times. Antigen: not known. A CD8+CD4-CCR7+CD45RA+ phenotype served as the sorting definition for naive CD8 T cells. This CDR3 spans 13 amino acids. In germline, CDR1 is SNHLY, CDR2 FYNNEI. Trimming left V 4 bases short and J 3 bases short, with 7 bases between. Bulk libraries came from a prior protocol with listed TCR primers. Via MiXCR, TCRdb re-called the PCR reads, giving one row per CDR3 protein. Among a few hundred thousand distinct CDR3 sequences listed, around 23% were seen once. The data derive from a study of molecular identifiers for immune sequencing clone quantification. Broader study findings: The study found clones above 20 RNA copies held over 97% of effector molecules and under 1% in naive cells.

This chain uses TRBV2 with TRBJ1-5; D may be TRBD1 (5 bases). This clonotype was obtained from a human donor in good health. Some libraries in this study had Jurkat cell RNA spiked in. Source material: naive CD8+ T cells from blood, with Jurkat cell RNA spiked in. Subset specified: FACS-sorted CD8+CD4-CCR7+CD45RA+ naive T cells. CDR3 in amino acids: CASSGQNNQPQHF. As DNA, the CDR3 is TGTGCCAGCAGTGGACAGAACAATCAGCCCCAGCATTTT.